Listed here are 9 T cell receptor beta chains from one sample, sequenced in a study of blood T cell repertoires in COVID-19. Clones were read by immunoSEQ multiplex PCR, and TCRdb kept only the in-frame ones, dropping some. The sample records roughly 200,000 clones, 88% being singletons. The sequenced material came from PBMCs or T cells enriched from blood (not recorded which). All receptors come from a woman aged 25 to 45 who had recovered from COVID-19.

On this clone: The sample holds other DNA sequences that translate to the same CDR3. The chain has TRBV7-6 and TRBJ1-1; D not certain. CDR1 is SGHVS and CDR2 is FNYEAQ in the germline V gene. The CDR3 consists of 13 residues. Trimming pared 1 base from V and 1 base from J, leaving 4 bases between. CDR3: CASSLDRNTEAFF. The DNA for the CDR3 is TGTGCCAGCAGCTTAGACAGGAACACTGAAGCTTTCTTT.

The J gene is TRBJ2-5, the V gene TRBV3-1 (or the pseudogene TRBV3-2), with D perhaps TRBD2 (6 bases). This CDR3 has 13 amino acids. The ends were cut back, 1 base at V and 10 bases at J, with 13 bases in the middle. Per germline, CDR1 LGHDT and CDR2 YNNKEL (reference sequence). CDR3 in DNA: TGTGCCAGCAGCCAAGGCGGGGCAGGTGGCCAGTACTTC. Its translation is CASSQGGAGGQYF.

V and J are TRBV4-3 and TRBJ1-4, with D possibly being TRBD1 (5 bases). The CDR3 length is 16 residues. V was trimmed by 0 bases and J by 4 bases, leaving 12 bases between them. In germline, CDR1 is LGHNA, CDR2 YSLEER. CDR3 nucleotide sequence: TGCGCCAGCAGCCAAGAAGATCGGGGGATTAATGAAAAACTGTTTTTT. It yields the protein CASSQEDRGINEKLFF.

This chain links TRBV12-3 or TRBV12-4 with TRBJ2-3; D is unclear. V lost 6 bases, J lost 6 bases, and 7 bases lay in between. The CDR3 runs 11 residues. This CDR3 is CASRRLDTQYF. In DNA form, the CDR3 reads TGTGCCAGCAGGCGGCTGGATACGCAGTATTTT.

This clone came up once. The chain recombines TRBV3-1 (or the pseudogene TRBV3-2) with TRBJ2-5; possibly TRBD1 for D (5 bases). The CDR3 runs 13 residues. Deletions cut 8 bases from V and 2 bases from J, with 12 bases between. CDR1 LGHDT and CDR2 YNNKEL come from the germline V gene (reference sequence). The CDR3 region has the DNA TGTGCCAGCTCCCCGGCAGGGCAAGAGACCCAGTACTTC. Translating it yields CASSPAGQETQYF.

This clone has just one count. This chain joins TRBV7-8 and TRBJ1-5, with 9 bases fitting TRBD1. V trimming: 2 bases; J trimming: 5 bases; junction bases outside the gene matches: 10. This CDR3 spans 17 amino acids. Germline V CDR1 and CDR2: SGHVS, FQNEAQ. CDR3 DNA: TGTGCCAGCAGCTTAACATGGGACAGGGTAGGGGATCAGCCCCAGCATTTT. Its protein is CASSLTWDRVGDQPQHF.

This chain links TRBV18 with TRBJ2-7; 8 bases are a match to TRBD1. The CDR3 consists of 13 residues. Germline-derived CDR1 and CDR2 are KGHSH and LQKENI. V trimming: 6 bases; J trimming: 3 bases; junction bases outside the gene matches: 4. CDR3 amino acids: CASSGQGNYEQYF. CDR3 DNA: TGTGCCAGCTCTGGACAGGGAAACTACGAGCAGTACTTC.

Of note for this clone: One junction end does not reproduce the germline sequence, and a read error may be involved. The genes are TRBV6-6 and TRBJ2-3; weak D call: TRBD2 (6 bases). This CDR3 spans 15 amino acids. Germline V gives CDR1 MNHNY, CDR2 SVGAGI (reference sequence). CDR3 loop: CASSYPRLGTNTQYF. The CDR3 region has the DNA TGTGCCAGCAGTTACCCTCGACTAGGCACAAATACGCAGTATTTT.

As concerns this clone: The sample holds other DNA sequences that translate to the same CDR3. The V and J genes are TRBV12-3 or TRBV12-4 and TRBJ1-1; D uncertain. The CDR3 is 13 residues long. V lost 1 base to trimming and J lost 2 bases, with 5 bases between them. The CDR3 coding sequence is TGTGCCAGCAGTTTAGGGAGAAACACTGAAGCTTTCTTT. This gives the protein CASSLGRNTEAFF.